This is a list of T cell receptor beta chains from one sample in a study of Ad26.COV2.S vaccination and SARS-CoV-2 variants. Clones were read by immunoSEQ multiplex PCR, and TCRdb kept only the in-frame ones, dropping some. The table has 350,000 to 500,000 clones, about 92% seen once. The sequences come from peripheral blood, collected in a trial of Ad26.COV2.S vaccine versus placebo. Receptors originate from a person aged 18-65 years who received the Ad26.COV2.S COVID-19 vaccine or a placebo. The conserved cysteine and the conserved F or W are not part of the CDR3 here.

j_call v_call cdr3_aa
TRBJ1-4 TRBV18 ASSPLGTATNEKLF
TRBJ1-3 TRBV28 ASWDRGVGNTIY
TRBJ2-7 TRBV29-1 SVGSGGGRTYEQY
TRBJ2-7 TRBV5-6 ASSFYFRDLDYEQY
TRBJ2-7 TRBV5-4 ASSTGLAGYEQY
TRBJ2-7 TRBV11-2 ASSLGGNEQY
TRBJ1-1 TRBV19 ASSTRGSEAF
TRBJ2-7 TRBV19 ASSIMSSYEQY
TRBJ1-5 TRBV6-6 ASSYSSRDNQPQH
TRBJ2-2 TRBV28 ASRGQGYTGELF
TRBJ2-1 TRBV24-1 ATSDSKGRGDEQF
TRBJ2-2 TRBV7-3 ASSGTGGLGELF
TRBJ2-1 TRBV7-6 ASLLSGSSDEQF
TRBJ2-7 TRBV27 ASSLSRGARNEQY
TRBJ1-2 TRBV27 ASSPGTYYGYT
TRBJ2-1 TRBV21-1 ASSKVWLAGGNEQF
TRBJ2-7 TRBV2 ASSGTPWGEQY
TRBJ1-2 TRBV6-5 ASRPGQGSNGYT
TRBJ2-1 TRBV7-2 ASSVRTSGRIDEQF
TRBJ2-3 TRBV9 ASSVMGLGGTDTQY
TRBJ1-3 TRBV5-4 ASSLMSGAGNTIY
TRBJ2-2 TRBV28 ASSSDREFTNTGELF
TRBJ1-2 TRBV7-9 ASSRGTGPYGYT
TRBJ2-2 TRBV5-1 ASSLYPRVAAGELF
TRBJ2-3 TRBV27 ASSLSPLTAPSTDTQY
TRBJ1-6 TRBV18 ASSPRKGGSNSPLH